These 15 T cell receptor beta chains came from one sample sequenced in a study of spatial heterogeneity in lung cancer. TCRdb re-called the 5' RACE reads with MiXCR, one entry per CDR3 protein. The table records 110,000 or so distinct CDR3 sequences, about a tenth of them present only once. Described time point: blood at routine non-recurrence follow-up after resection. Sequencing used PBMCs, obtained at follow-up. These receptors all stem from a female donor with early-stage non-small cell lung cancer.

The chain joins TRBV18 to TRBJ2-2; D call uncertain. Per the germline V gene, CDR1 is KGHSH and CDR2 is LQKENI. The CDR3 totals 15 residues. The ends were cut back, 4 bases at V and 3 bases at J, with 12 bases in the middle. This CDR3 reads CASSLYRPDTGELFF. CDR3 coding DNA: TGTGCCAGCTCACTTTATCGACCTGACACCGGGGAGCTGTTTTTT.

J is TRBJ2-3 and V is TRBV29-1; D remains ambiguous. The CDR3 runs to 14 residues. V was shortened by 5 bases and J by 6 bases, with 18 bases between the two germline ends. CDR1 and CDR2 (germline): SQVTM, ANQGSEA. The chain's CDR3 is CSVCPATERDTQYF. The CDR3 DNA follows: TGCAGCGTTTGCCCCGCAACGGAGAGGGATACGCAGTATTTT.

This clonotype has a count of ten or more. V usage is TRBV20-1 and J usage is TRBJ2-1, with TRBD2 matching over 13 bases. This CDR3 contains 13 residues. V shed 6 bases, J shed 16 bases, and the junction held 12 bases outside the gene matches. The germline CDR1 and CDR2 sequences are DFQATT and SNEGSKA (reference sequence). The CDR3 protein is CSAGLAGASAPFF. The CDR3 nucleotides read TGCAGTGCCGGACTAGCGGGAGCCTCAGCCCCCTTCTTC.

This clonotype showed up many times. As DNA, the CDR3 is TGTGCCAGCTCACCACCGGGTAGCCGGGCGACCGGGGAGCTGTTTTTT. It specifies CASSPPGSRATGELFF. The rearrangement uses TRBV18 and TRBJ2-2, with unresolved D. The germline V gene has CDR1 KGHSH and CDR2 LQKENI. V lost 0 bases and J lost 5, with 13 bases in between. This CDR3 region has 16 residues.

The table lists this clonotype with a few counts. The rearrangement uses TRBV3-1 and TRBJ2-4, with D possibly being TRBD1 or TRBD2 (5 bases each). Germline V gives CDR1 LGHDT, CDR2 YNNKEL (reference sequence). The CDR3 runs to 15 residues. V gave up 4 bases and J gave up 2 bases, with 12 bases separating them. The CDR3 reads CASSPMGPPKNIQYF. CDR3 sequence (DNA): TGTGCCAGCAGCCCCATGGGACCACCCAAAAACATTCAGTACTTC.

This clonotype was counted at least ten times. The rearrangement links TRBV6-5 to TRBJ2-7, with D uncertain. With 6 bases removed from V and 5 bases from J, the gap between germline ends came to 11 bases. The germline gives CDR1 MNHEY, CDR2 SVGAGI. CDR3 length: 12 amino acids. CDR3 nucleotide sequence: TGTGCCAGCAGAGGTCTTAGTCACGAGCAGTACTTC. Amino acid sequence: CASRGLSHEQYF.

CDR3 in amino acids: CASSQDLGLAGRNEQFF. CDR3 coding DNA: TGCGCCAGCAGCCAAGATCTCGGACTAGCGGGTCGTAATGAGCAGTTCTTC. The chain employs TRBV4-3 and TRBJ2-1, with TRBD2 matching over 11 bases. Germline CDR1 LGHNA, CDR2 YSLEER. V shed 0 bases and J 7 bases; nucleotides not matched to a gene: 8. The CDR3 is made up of 17 amino acids.

This clonotype was counted ten times or more. This chain uses TRBV5-1 with TRBJ2-7; TRBD2 matches 9 bases. The V gene's germline CDR1 is SGHRS and CDR2 YFSETQ. The CDR3 runs 17 residues. V shed 5 bases and J 1 base; nucleotides not matched to a gene: 13. The CDR3 DNA reads as TGCGCCAGCAGACATGGTAGCGGGAGAAGGACGTCCTACGAGCAGTACTTC. This encodes CASRHGSGRRTSYEQYF.

This clonotype was picked up many times. The rearrangement joins TRBV2 to TRBJ2-5; the D is unclear. The CDR3 consists of 13 residues. Germline-derived CDR1 and CDR2 are SNHLY and FYNNEI. Deletions cut 7 bases from V and 0 bases from J, with 9 bases between. The CDR3, as DNA: TGTGCCAGCACCGCCGGAAACCAAGAGACCCAGTACTTC. Encoded protein: CASTAGNQETQYF.

The V and J genes are TRBV28 and TRBJ1-1, with D unclear. Trimming left V 4 bases short and J 0 bases short, with 12 bases between. CDR1 and CDR2 (germline): MDHEN, SYDVKM. The length of the CDR3 is 15 residues. This CDR3 is CASSSWASLNTEAFF. CDR3 DNA: TGTGCCAGCAGTTCGTGGGCCAGCCTGAACACTGAAGCTTTCTTT.

This clonotype was observed a few times. The chain employs TRBV7-2 and TRBJ1-3, with 8 bases fitting TRBD1. Germline lookup yields CDR1 SGHTA and CDR2 FQGNSA. V trimming: 3 bases; J trimming: 0 bases; junction bases outside the gene matches: 4. There are 16 residues in the CDR3. CDR3 region: CASSFGTGISGNTIYF. CDR3 in DNA: TGTGCCAGCAGCTTTGGGACAGGCATCTCTGGAAACACCATATATTTT. Full variable domain (outside the CDR3, taken from reference TRBV7-2 and TRBJ1-3): GAGVSQSPSNKVTEKGKDVELRCDPISGHTALYWYRQSLGQGLEFLIYFQGNSAPDKSGLPSDRFSAERTGGSVSTLTIQRTQQEDSAVYLCASSFGTGISGNTIYFGEGSWLTVV.

Only a few counts were recorded for this clonotype. The rearrangement uses TRBV20-1 and TRBJ1-2; 9 nucleotides align to TRBD1. In germline, CDR1 is DFQATT, CDR2 SNEGSKA (reference sequence). V trimming: 5 bases; J trimming: 6 bases; junction bases outside the gene matches: 7. The CDR3 sequence is 13 residues long. CDR3 nucleotides: TGCAGTGCTTTGCCGGGACAGGGACATGGCTACACCTTC. It yields the protein CSALPGQGHGYTF.

This clonotype was detected many times. CDR3 DNA: TGTGCCACCAGTGATTTGGGAAACATTCAGTACTTC. It encodes CATSDLGNIQYF. The V call is TRBV24-1, the J call TRBJ2-4; no clear D gene. The CDR3 totals 12 residues. Deletions cut 0 bases from V and 6 bases from J, with 2 bases between. Germline V gene data show CDR1 as KGHDR and CDR2 as SFDVKD.

The chain links TRBV7-9 to TRBJ2-3; 11 bases fit TRBD2. The CDR3 contains 14 residues. Germline CDR1 SEHNR, CDR2 FQNEAQ (reference sequence). Trimming cost V 10 bases and J 6 bases; bases outside gene matches: 9. CDR3 coding DNA: TGTGCCATGACTAGCGGGGTCCGTTATGATACGCAGTATTTT. Translation gives CAMTSGVRYDTQYF.

Only a few counts were recorded for this clonotype. The gene calls are TRBV7-2 and TRBJ2-7; tentatively, D is TRBD2 (5 bases). Trimming took off 1 base at V and 4 bases at J, with 11 bases between the two ends. This CDR3 comprises 14 residues. The germline V gene has CDR1 SGHTA and CDR2 FQGNSA. CDR3 in amino acids: CASSLGLADYEQYF. The CDR3 DNA follows: TGTGCCAGCAGCTTAGGGCTAGCTGATTACGAGCAGTACTTC.